The clone carrying this TCR beta chain was counted ten times or more. Its antigen is unidentified. Patients had received no treatment of any kind before thyroid surgery. The data are from a study of metastatic and nonmetastatic thyroid tumors. Study-level information: The comparison covered peripheral blood and tumor or nodule tissue in malignant and benign thyroid patients.

Trimming took 3 bases from V and 1 from J; bases not matched to a gene: 8. The CDR3 sequence is 16 residues long. Germline values: CDR1 SGHNT, CDR2 YENEEA. Overall study results and limits: According to reports, the diversity of TCR beta was significantly higher in malignant thyroid tumors than in benign nodules, and this held in both blood and tumor samples.

Source study methods: Using the CDR3 differences seen across clinicopathological groups, the authors built a distant-metastasis classifier for papillary thyroid cancer, which was meant to discriminate distant-metastatic patients. Using MiXCR, TCRdb reanalyzed the PCR reads. TCRdb's processing, not the authors' own work, is the source of the V and J calls. This sample carries approximately 35,000 clones, about 15% of them seen once, and the ten largest clones take around a fifth. Material: blood. This sequence originates from a male donor with papillary thyroid cancer or a benign thyroid nodule (not recorded which). Some clones in this sample may be carry-over from other donors' samples. This chain connects TRBV11-3 to TRBJ2-5, with 7 bases aligning to TRBD2. The CDR3 here is CASSFLISGSQETQYF. CDR3 coding DNA: TGTGCCAGCAGCTTTCTGATTAGCGGGTCCCAAGAGACCCAGTACTTC.